The next 30 T cell receptor beta chains were all read from a single sample in a study of blood T cell repertoires in COVID-19. Using immunoSEQ multiplex PCR, the repertoire was profiled, and TCRdb retains in-frame clones only, with some absent. This table has about 49,000 clones, roughly 89% appearing once. The source material was peripheral blood. The receptors were sampled from a man aged 80 or over with acute or convalescent COVID-19.

The rearrangement joins TRBV3-1 (or the pseudogene TRBV3-2) to TRBJ1-2; TRBD1 matches 7 bases. The CDR3 loop spans 16 amino acids. Germline assignment: CDR1 LGHDT and CDR2 YNNKEL (reference sequence). The V and J ends lost 4 bases and 4 bases, in that order; junction bases with no gene match: 12. For the CDR3, the DNA is TGTGCCAGCAGCCCTAAAACCGGGACAGCTATCTATGGCTACACCTTC. This translates into CASSPKTGTAIYGYTF.

The chain joins TRBV6-6 to TRBJ1-2; 8 nucleotides line up with TRBD1. Trimming cost V 6 bases and J 6 bases; bases outside gene matches: 6. Germline V CDR1 and CDR2: MNHNY, SVGAGI (reference sequence). The CDR3 totals 13 residues. The CDR3 spells CASSRGPQNGYTF. For the CDR3, the DNA is TGTGCCAGCAGCAGGGGGCCCCAAAATGGCTACACCTTC.

This chain joins TRBV19 and TRBJ1-5; the D gene is possibly TRBD1 (6 bases). CDR1 and CDR2 from the germline V gene are LNHDA and SQIVND (reference sequence). CDR3 length: 14 residues. Deletions cut 6 bases from V and 4 bases from J, with 13 bases between. CDR3 loop: CASSVPRGNQPQHF. The CDR3 DNA reads as TGTGCCAGTAGCGTCCCCAGGGGTAATCAGCCCCAGCATTTT.

This rearrangement joins TRBV19 to TRBJ1-1; unclear D gene. The CDR3 loop spans 13 amino acids. The germline V gene encodes CDR1 LNHDA and CDR2 SQIVND (reference sequence). Trimming removed 3 bases at V and 1 base at J, with 6 bases between. CDR3 nucleotides: TGTGCCAGTAGTATCGTGAGGAACACTGAAGCTTTCTTT. This codes for CASSIVRNTEAFF. Based on the CDR3 plus reference TRBV19 and TRBJ1-1, the full variable domain is DGGITQSPKYLFRKEGQNVTLSCEQNLNHDAMYWYRQDPGQGLRLIYYSQIVNDFQKGDIAEGYSVSREKKESFPLTVTSAQKNPTAFYLCASSIVRNTEAFFGQGTRLTVV.

This clone has a single count. This sequence joins TRBV11-2 and TRBJ2-7; tentatively, D is TRBD2 (5 bases). With 7 bases removed from V and 7 bases from J, the gap between germline ends came to 20 bases. The CDR3 is made up of 14 amino acids. Looked up from germline, CDR1 is SGHAT and CDR2 is FQNNGV. The chain's CDR3 is CASTQSGSLSEQYF. CDR3 nucleotides: TGTGCCAGCACCCAGAGCGGTAGTCTGAGTGAGCAGTACTTC.

The sample holds a few counts of this clone. The rearrangement joins TRBV27 to TRBJ1-2; D is perhaps TRBD1 (6 bases). The V gene's germline CDR1 is MNHEY and CDR2 SMNVEV (reference sequence). The V end was cut by 0 bases, the J end by 7 bases, with 9 bases between. The CDR3 runs to 13 residues. The CDR3 nucleotides read TGTGCCAGCAGTTTATCGGGGGCGCTTGGCTACACCTTC. Translation gives CASSLSGALGYTF.

V is TRBV5-1 and J is TRBJ2-3; possible D gene TRBD2, 5 bases. The V end was cut by 0 bases, the J end by 3 bases, with 14 bases between. The germline gives CDR1 SGHRS, CDR2 YFSETQ. The CDR3 runs 16 residues. The CDR3 is CASSLGPPPGTDTQYF. In DNA, the CDR3 is TGCGCCAGCAGCTTGGGGCCTCCCCCGGGGACAGATACGCAGTATTTT.

J is TRBJ2-7 and V is TRBV11-2; 9 bases are shared with TRBD1. Germline V gene data show CDR1 as SGHAT and CDR2 as FQNNGV. CDR3 length equals 14 residues. V lost 5 bases to trimming and J lost 4 bases; unmatched junction nucleotides: 6. For the CDR3, the DNA is TGTGCCAGCAGCCGAGGGACAGGGAGGTACGAGCAGTACTTC. Translating gives CASSRGTGRYEQYF.

The sample holds one count of this clone. The CDR3 spells CASSLMLSTEAFF. CDR3 DNA sequence: TGCGCCAGCAGCTTGATGTTGAGCACTGAAGCTTTCTTT. The V and J genes are TRBV5-1 and TRBJ1-1; no definite D call. The germline gives CDR1 SGHRS, CDR2 YFSETQ. The CDR3 sequence is 13 residues long. Trimming took 1 base from V and 4 from J, leaving 8 bases between them. The whole variable domain, filled in from reference TRBV5-1 and TRBJ1-1, reads KAGVTQTPRYLIKTRGQQVTLSCSPISGHRSVSWYQQTPGQGLQFLFEYFSETQRNKGNFPGRFSGRQFSNSRSEMNVSTLELGDSALYLCASSLMLSTEAFFGQGTRLTVV.

The V and J genes are TRBV3-1 (or the pseudogene TRBV3-2) and TRBJ1-2; possible D gene TRBD1, 6 bases. Germline V lookup: CDR1 LGHDT, CDR2 YNNKEL (reference sequence). The CDR3 length is 14 residues. V gave up 4 bases and J gave up 4 bases, with 13 bases separating them. CDR3 in amino acids: CASSLGGDLYGYTF. The CDR3, as DNA: TGTGCCAGCAGCCTAGGGGGGGACCTCTATGGCTACACCTTC.

The chain joins TRBV6-5 to TRBJ2-1; 11 bases are a match to TRBD1. CDR1 and CDR2 (germline): MNHEY, SVGAGI. The V segment lost 6 bases and the J segment 7 bases; nucleotides outside the gene matches: 5. The CDR3 has 14 amino acids. CDR3 in DNA: TGTGCCAGCAGGGGGACAGGGGGAGGGAATGAGCAGTTCTTC. Amino acid sequence: CASRGTGGGNEQFF.

The chain uses TRBV2 and TRBJ1-2, with 9 bases fitting TRBD1. Germline V gene data show CDR1 as SNHLY and CDR2 as FYNNEI. CDR3 size: 14 residues. The ends lost 1 base at V and 5 bases at J; junction bases unmatched: 2. This chain's CDR3 is CASSEEGQGYGYTF. For the CDR3, the DNA is TGTGCCAGCAGTGAAGAAGGACAGGGGTATGGCTACACCTTC.

The chain combines TRBV10-3 with TRBJ2-1, with 11 bases aligning to TRBD1. J gave up 3 bases and V 6 bases, and 4 bases lay outside the gene matches. CDR1 and CDR2 from the germline V gene are ENHRY and SYGVKD. The CDR3 is made up of 15 amino acids. The DNA of the CDR3 is TGTGCCATCAGGGGGACAGGGGGTGACTACAATGAGCAGTTCTTC. It encodes CAIRGTGGDYNEQFF.

The chain has TRBV12-3 or TRBV12-4 and TRBJ1-1; the D gene is possibly TRBD1 (5 bases). V was shortened by 3 bases and J by 1 base, with 6 bases between the two germline ends. This CDR3 region has 13 residues. The CDR3 DNA follows: TGTGCCAGCAGTTTGACAGAGAACACTGAAGCTTTCTTT. It specifies CASSLTENTEAFF.

The chain has TRBV6-6 and TRBJ1-1; possibly TRBD1 for D (5 bases). Trimming took 6 bases from V and 1 from J, leaving 18 bases between them. Looked up from germline, CDR1 is MNHNY and CDR2 is SVGAGI (reference sequence). This CDR3 contains 16 residues. The CDR3 DNA reads TGTGCCAGCAGACCCTACAGGAGCGTCCAGAACACTGAAGCTTTCTTT. It translates to CASRPYRSVQNTEAFF.

The V gene is TRBV28, the J gene TRBJ1-2; tentatively, D is TRBD1 (5 bases). Germline CDR1 MDHEN, CDR2 SYDVKM. Trimming stripped 3 bases from V and 8 bases from J, with 7 bases between. CDR3 size: 11 residues. The CDR3 region is CASSFWGGYTF. CDR3 bases: TGTGCCAGCAGTTTTTGGGGCGGCTACACCTTC.

The genes are TRBV10-3 and TRBJ1-6; TRBD1 aligns across 11 bases. This CDR3 region has 15 residues. The V gene end was trimmed by 2 bases and the J gene end by 8 bases; junction bases not matched to a gene: 2. Germline V lookup: CDR1 ENHRY, CDR2 SYGVKD. CDR3 nucleotide sequence: TGTGCCATCAGTGAGGGGACAGGGGGGGATTCACCCCTCCACTTT. Protein: CAISEGTGGDSPLHF.

The chain has TRBV30 and TRBJ1-3, with D possibly TRBD1 on 5 matching bases. Trimming stripped 3 bases from V and 3 bases from J, with 9 bases between. The CDR3 has 13 amino acids. Germline lookup yields CDR1 GTSNPN and CDR2 SVGIG (reference sequence). CDR3 DNA: TGTGCCTGGAGCCGGGGGAATGGAAACACCATATATTTT. The encoded protein is CAWSRGNGNTIYF.

V and J are TRBV10-1 and TRBJ1-1; D is perhaps TRBD1 (6 bases). Germline V gene lookup returns CDR1 WNHNN and CDR2 SYGVQD (reference sequence). Between the trimmed V and J ends, which lost 2 bases and 5 bases, there was a span of 9 bases. CDR3 size: 13 residues. CDR3 bases: TGCGCCAGCAGTGAGCAGGGGCAGACTGAAGCTTTCTTT. Translated, it gives CASSEQGQTEAFF.

This clone was seen once. V gene TRBV19 combines with J gene TRBJ2-7; 8 nucleotides line up with TRBD1. Germline assignment: CDR1 LNHDA and CDR2 SQIVND (reference sequence). This CDR3 is 15 amino acids long. V lost 1 base to trimming and J lost 5 bases; unmatched junction nucleotides: 7. The CDR3 reads CASSIARTGFNEQYF. The DNA of the CDR3 is TGTGCCAGTAGTATAGCGAGGACAGGGTTCAACGAGCAGTACTTC. Complete variable domain (other parts from reference TRBV19 and TRBJ2-7): DGGITQSPKYLFRKEGQNVTLSCEQNLNHDAMYWYRQDPGQGLRLIYYSQIVNDFQKGDIAEGYSVSREKKESFPLTVTSAQKNPTAFYLCASSIARTGFNEQYFGPGTRLTVT.

The chain uses TRBV14 and TRBJ2-7; D may be TRBD2 (6 bases). The CDR3 is made up of 14 amino acids. CDR1 and CDR2 from the germline V gene are SGHDN and FVKESK. Trimming removed 4 bases from V and 6 bases from J, with 16 bases in between. As DNA, the CDR3 is TGTGCCAGCAGCCCGCGGACCACCGGGAGCGAGCAGTACTTC. Protein product: CASSPRTTGSEQYF.

The V gene is TRBV5-1, the J gene TRBJ1-4; TRBD1 might be the D (5 bases). The V end lost 4 bases, the J end lost 11 bases, and 18 bases lay between the germline ends. This CDR3 is built from 14 residues. Germline CDR1 and CDR2: SGHRS and YFSETQ. CDR3 in amino acids: CASSAVRLGGKLFF. In DNA, the CDR3 is TGCGCCAGCAGCGCGGTCAGACTGGGGGGGAAACTGTTTTTT.

In this sample, this clone turned up once. Here the CDR3 reads CSVEQGLSSYNEQFF. DNA for the CDR3: TGCAGCGTTGAACAGGGACTAAGCTCCTACAATGAGCAGTTCTTC. V gene TRBV29-1 combines with J gene TRBJ2-1, with TRBD2 matching over 7 bases. V was pared by 2 bases and J by 0 bases, with 4 bases of the junction left unmatched. The V gene's germline CDR1 is SQVTM and CDR2 ANQGSEA. CDR3 length equals 15 residues.

The rearrangement joins TRBV4-2 to TRBJ1-1, with D maybe TRBD1 (5 bases). In germline, CDR1 is LGHNA, CDR2 YNFKEQ. V lost 6 bases, J lost 5 bases, and 16 bases lay in between. The CDR3 spans 14 residues. This CDR3 is CASRQSRGGTEAFF. The CDR3 DNA reads TGTGCCAGCAGGCAAAGCCGGGGGGGAACTGAAGCTTTCTTT.

This clone has a handful of counts. V usage is TRBV24-1 and J usage is TRBJ1-1; TRBD1 agrees at 7 bases. This CDR3 is 15 amino acids long. J lost 2 bases, V lost 4 bases, and 6 bases had no gene match. CDR1 and CDR2 (germline): KGHDR, SFDVKD. CDR3 residues: CATSDVRQGNTEAFF. The CDR3 DNA is TGTGCCACCAGTGACGTACGACAGGGAAACACTGAAGCTTTCTTT.

The gene calls are TRBV6-5 and TRBJ1-4; 7 bases fit TRBD1. Losses at the gene ends were 6 bases for V and 1 base for J; bases not matched to a gene: 2. CDR1 is MNHEY, CDR2 SVGAGI, per germline. The CDR3 totals 14 residues. The CDR3 DNA reads TGTGCCAGCAGCCGGGACAGAACTAATGAAAAACTGTTTTTT. The encoded protein is CASSRDRTNEKLFF.

The rearrangement joins TRBV6-5 to TRBJ2-7; the D gene is possibly TRBD2 (6 bases). This CDR3 has 13 amino acids. Trimming removed 8 bases from V and 3 bases from J, with 14 bases in between. Germline V CDR1 and CDR2: MNHEY, SVGAGI. CDR3 protein: CASRESPIYEQYF. The DNA of the CDR3 is TGTGCCAGCCGGGAGAGCCCTATCTACGAGCAGTACTTC.

The gene calls are TRBV11-1 and TRBJ2-3; 11 nucleotides agree with TRBD2. CDR1 is SGHAT, CDR2 FQDESV, per germline (reference sequence). V gave up 3 bases and J gave up 4 bases; unmatched junction bases: 3. The CDR3 runs to 15 residues. As DNA, the CDR3 is TGTGCCAGCAGCTTCATAGCGGGGGGGGCAGATACGCAGTATTTT. It codes for CASSFIAGGADTQYF.

CDR3 region: CAISGQLAGRQYF. The CDR3 DNA sequence: TGTGCCATCAGTGGCCAACTAGCGGGGCGGCAGTATTTT. The chain combines TRBV10-3 with TRBJ2-3; 10 bases agree with TRBD2. With V trimmed by 4 bases and J by 11 bases, 6 bases remained unmatched. CDR1 ENHRY and CDR2 SYGVKD come from the germline V gene. The CDR3 is made up of 13 amino acids.

This sequence joins TRBV9 and TRBJ2-7; TRBD1 aligns across 11 bases. Germline V gene sequence: CDR1 SGDLS, CDR2 YYNGEE. Unmatched junction bases numbered 5, after V lost 0 bases and J lost 0 bases. This CDR3 spans 17 amino acids. CDR3 bases: TGTGCCAGCAGCGTAGGGACAGGGGGCCGGGGCTCCTACGAGCAGTACTTC. It codes for CASSVGTGGRGSYEQYF.